This T cell receptor (beta chain) was captured in a study of T-cell memory formation after mild COVID-19 (dated by TCRdb to about 2021). In terms of the full investigation: Most TCR sequence clusters were specific to one of the two donors. In a couple of donors, T-cell clones that expanded and contracted after mild COVID-19 were tracked by sequencing TCRalpha and TCRbeta repertoires over time. Two young, previously healthy adult volunteers made up the cohort, one male and one female. Results and caveats for the whole study, not just this receptor: Contracting CD4+ clones appeared mostly in the CM and EM memory subsets, whereas CD8+ clones were enriched in EMRA. Clones contracting from day 15 to 85 had balanced CD4/CD8 phenotypes, while a second wave expanding from day 15 to 37 was biased towards CD4+. SARS-CoV-2 specificity of the second-wave clones peaking on day 37 was not confirmed. Only a couple of mild cases were covered by the study, and larger cohorts that include severe cases with pre-infection samples were considered necessary. Some responding clones were detected in pre-infection memory, which suggested that pre-existing cross-reactive memory T cells had joined the SARS-CoV-2 response.

Concerning this clonotype itself: The target of this receptor is not known. No base qualities exist here, and no much larger clone lies one base off it.

Ficoll-Paque density gradient centrifugation was the method used to isolate PBMCs. TCRdb lists the instrument as Illumina NovaSeq 6000. TCRalpha and TCRbeta cDNA libraries were constructed by 5'RACE with constant-segment primers, with sample barcodes and unique molecular identifiers being introduced. RNA was extracted from every sample with Trizol reagent. Amplification of the libraries took two PCR steps, and the second step added a second sample barcode plus Illumina TruSeq adapters. Sequencing of the libraries was done on an Illumina NovaSeq, producing 2 x 150 bp paired-end reads. The original methods were these. Reads were demultiplexed and collapsed into UMI-guided consensus sequences with migec v1.2.7. With mixcr v2.1.11, UMI consensuses were aligned to TRA and TRB V and J templates and assembled into clonotypes. A clonotype was counted as expanded or contracted only if both edgeR and NoisET called the change significant, with noise models trained on biological replicates. For edgeR calls, a false discovery rate-adjusted p below 0.01 and a log2 fold-change threshold of 1 were applied. As an exploratory analysis of dynamics, max-normalized trajectories of the 1000 most abundant clonotypes were examined with PCA combined with hierarchical clustering. Separately sequenced CD4+ and CD8+ repertoires were used to assign the CD4 or CD8 phenotype of responding clones. TCRdb cleaned the public reads at Q25 with fastp, built clones with MiXCR and kept in-frame beta chains. Every distinct CDR3 protein forms one entry, paired with its most common genes and DNA. In this record, the V and J calls reflect TCRdb's handling and not the investigators' own analysis. The sample table lists just over 300,000 distinct CDR3 sequences, around 19% of them with a count of one. Around 20% of the sample rests with the top ten.

Per the germline V gene (reference sequence), LGHDT is the CDR1 and YNNKEL is the CDR2. Trimming takes 2 bases from V and 2 bases from J, and the germline ends sit 10 bases apart. The CDR3, from cysteine to phenylalanine, totals 16 residues. This entry keeps only the CDR3 DNA: 48 bases, framed from base 1. Sample: PBMCs or a T cell subset sorted from them (not recorded which). The sequence came from a man aged 18-30 years who had mild COVID-19 (a few samples of this study predate the infection). The sample titles of this study are shuffled in the database, so cell type and time point are left out; the donor was told from shared clones. The V and J genes are TRBV3-1 and TRBJ2-6; TRBD1 might be the D gene, on 6 matching bases. The CDR3 protein is CASSQTTGTGANVLTF. DNA sequence: TGTGCCAGCAGCCAAACCACAGGGACTGGGGCCAACGTCCTGACTTTC.